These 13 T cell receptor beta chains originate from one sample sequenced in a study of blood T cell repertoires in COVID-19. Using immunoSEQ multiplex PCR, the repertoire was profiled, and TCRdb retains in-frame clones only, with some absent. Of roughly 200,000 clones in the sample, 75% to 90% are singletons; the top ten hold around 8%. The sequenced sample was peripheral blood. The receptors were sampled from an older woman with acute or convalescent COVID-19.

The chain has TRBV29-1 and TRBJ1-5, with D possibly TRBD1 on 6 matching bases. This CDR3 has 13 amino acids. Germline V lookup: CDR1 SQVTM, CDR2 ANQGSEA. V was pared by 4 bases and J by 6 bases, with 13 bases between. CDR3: CSVVKEGGQPQHF. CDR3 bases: TGCAGCGTTGTAAAGGAAGGGGGTCAGCCCCAGCATTTT. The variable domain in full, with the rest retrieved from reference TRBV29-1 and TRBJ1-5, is SAVISQKPSRDICQRGTSLTIQCQVDSQVTMMFWYRQQPGQSLTLIATANQGSEATYESGFVIDKFPISRPNLTFSTLTVSNMSPEDSSIYLCSVVKEGGQPQHFGDGTRLSIL.

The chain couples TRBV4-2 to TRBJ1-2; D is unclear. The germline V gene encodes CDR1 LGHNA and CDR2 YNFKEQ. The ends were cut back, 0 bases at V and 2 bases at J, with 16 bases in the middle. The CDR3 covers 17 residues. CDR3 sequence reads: CASSQDLSRVSNYGYTF. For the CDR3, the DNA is TGTGCCAGCAGCCAAGATCTGTCGAGGGTTTCGAACTATGGCTACACCTTC.

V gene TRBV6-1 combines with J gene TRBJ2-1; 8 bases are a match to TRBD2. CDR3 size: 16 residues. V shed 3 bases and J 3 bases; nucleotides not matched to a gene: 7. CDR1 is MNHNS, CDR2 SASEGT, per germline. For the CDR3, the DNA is TGTGCCAGCAGTGAGATGCCTAGCGGGTACTACAATGAGCAGTTCTTC. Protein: CASSEMPSGYYNEQFF.

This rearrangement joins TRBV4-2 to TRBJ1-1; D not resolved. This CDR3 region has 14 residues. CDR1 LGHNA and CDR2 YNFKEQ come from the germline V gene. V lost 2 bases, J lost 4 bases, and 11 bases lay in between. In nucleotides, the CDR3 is TGTGCCAGCAGCCAACATCGAGGAGGCACTGAAGCTTTCTTT. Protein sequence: CASSQHRGGTEAFF.

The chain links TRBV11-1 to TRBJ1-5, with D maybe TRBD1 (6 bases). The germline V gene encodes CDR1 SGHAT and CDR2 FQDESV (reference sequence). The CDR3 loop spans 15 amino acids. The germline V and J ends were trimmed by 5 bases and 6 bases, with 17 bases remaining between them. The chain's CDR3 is CASSQGRGQGQPQHF. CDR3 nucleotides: TGTGCCAGCAGCCAGGGGCGCGGGCAGGGTCAGCCCCAGCATTTT. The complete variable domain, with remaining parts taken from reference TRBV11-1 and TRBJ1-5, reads EAEVAQSPRYKITEKSQAVAFWCDPISGHATLYWYRQILGQGPELLVQFQDESVVDDSQLPKDRFSAERLKGVDSTLKIQPAELGDSAMYLCASSQGRGQGQPQHFGDGTRLSIL.

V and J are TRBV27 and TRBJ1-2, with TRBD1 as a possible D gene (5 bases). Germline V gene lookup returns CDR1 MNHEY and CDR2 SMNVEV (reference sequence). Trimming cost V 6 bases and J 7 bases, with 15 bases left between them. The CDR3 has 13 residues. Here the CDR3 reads CASRTSGEVGYTF. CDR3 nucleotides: TGTGCCAGCAGAACGTCGGGGGAGGTTGGCTACACCTTC.

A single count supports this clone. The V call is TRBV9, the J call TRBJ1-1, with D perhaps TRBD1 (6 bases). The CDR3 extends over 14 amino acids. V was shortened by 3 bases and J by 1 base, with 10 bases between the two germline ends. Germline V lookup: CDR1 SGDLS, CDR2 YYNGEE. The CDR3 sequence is CASSGGHKNTEAFF. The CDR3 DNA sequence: TGTGCCAGCAGCGGGGGACACAAGAACACTGAAGCTTTCTTT.

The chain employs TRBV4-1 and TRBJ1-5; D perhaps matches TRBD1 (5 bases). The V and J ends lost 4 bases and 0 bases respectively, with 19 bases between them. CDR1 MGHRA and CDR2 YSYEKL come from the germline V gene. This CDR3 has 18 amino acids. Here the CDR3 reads CASSRTVPTVHSNQPQHF. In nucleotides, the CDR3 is TGCGCCAGCAGCCGAACAGTCCCGACAGTACATAGCAATCAGCCCCAGCATTTT.

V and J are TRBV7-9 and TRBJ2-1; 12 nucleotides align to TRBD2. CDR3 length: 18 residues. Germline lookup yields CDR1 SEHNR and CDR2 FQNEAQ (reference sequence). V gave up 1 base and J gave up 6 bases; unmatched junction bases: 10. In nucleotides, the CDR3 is TGTGCCAGCAGCTTAGGTAGCCTAGCGGGAGGGCCCGGCAATGAGCAGTTCTTC. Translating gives CASSLGSLAGGPGNEQFF.

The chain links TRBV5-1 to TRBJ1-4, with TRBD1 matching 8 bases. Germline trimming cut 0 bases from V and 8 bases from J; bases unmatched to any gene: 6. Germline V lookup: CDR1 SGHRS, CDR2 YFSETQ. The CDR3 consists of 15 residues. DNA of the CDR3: TGCGCCAGCAGCTTGGCAGGGGGCGACGGGGAAAAACTGTTTTTT. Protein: CASSLAGGDGEKLFF.

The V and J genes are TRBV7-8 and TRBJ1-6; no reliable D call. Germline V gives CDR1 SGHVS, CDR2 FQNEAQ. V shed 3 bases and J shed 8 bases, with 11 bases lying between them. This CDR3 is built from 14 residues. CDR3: CASSFSISDSPLHF. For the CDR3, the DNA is TGTGCCAGCAGCTTTAGTATTTCTGATTCACCCCTCCACTTT.

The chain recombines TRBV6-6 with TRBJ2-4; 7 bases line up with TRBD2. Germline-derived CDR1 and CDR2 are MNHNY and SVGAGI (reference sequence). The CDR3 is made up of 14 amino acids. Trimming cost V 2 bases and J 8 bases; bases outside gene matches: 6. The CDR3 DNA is TGTGCCAGCAGTTACGGGACTACCGGGGACATTCAGTACTTC. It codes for CASSYGTTGDIQYF.

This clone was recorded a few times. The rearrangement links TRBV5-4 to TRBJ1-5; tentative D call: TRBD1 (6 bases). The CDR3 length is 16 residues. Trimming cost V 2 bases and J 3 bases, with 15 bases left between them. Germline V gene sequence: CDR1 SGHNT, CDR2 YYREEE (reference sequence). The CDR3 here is CASSLTLDSLNQPQHF. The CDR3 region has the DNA TGTGCCAGCAGCTTAACCCTGGACAGCCTCAATCAGCCCCAGCATTTT.